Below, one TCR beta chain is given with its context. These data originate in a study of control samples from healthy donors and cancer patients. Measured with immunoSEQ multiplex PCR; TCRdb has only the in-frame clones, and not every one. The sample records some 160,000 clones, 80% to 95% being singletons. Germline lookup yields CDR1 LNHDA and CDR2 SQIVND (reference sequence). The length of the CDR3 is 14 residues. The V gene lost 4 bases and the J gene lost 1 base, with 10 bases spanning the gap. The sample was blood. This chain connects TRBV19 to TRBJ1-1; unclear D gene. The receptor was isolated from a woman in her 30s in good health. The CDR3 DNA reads TGTGCCAGTAGTACTCCCGAGGAGAACACTGAAGCTTTCTTT. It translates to CASSTPEENTEAFF.